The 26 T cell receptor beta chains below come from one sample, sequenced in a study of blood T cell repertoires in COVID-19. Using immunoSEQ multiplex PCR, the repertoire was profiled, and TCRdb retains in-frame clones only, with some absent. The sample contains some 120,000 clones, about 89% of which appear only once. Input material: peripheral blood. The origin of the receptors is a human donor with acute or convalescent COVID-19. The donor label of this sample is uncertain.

The CDR3 sequence is CASSLHLGQGDETQYF. The CDR3 region has the DNA TGTGCCAGCAGCCTCCACCTTGGACAGGGGGATGAGACCCAGTACTTC. The genes are TRBV11-2 and TRBJ2-5, with TRBD1 matching over 10 bases. CDR3 length: 16 amino acids. Germline trimming cut 5 bases from V and 5 bases from J; bases unmatched to any gene: 11. Germline V CDR1 and CDR2: SGHAT, FQNNGV.

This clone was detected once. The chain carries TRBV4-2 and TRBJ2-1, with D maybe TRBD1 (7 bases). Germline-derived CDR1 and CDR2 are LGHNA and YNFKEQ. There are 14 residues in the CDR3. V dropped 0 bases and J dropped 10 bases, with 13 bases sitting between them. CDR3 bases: TGTGCCAGCAGCCAAGAGACCCAGGGGGGAGAGCAGTTCTTC. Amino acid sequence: CASSQETQGGEQFF.

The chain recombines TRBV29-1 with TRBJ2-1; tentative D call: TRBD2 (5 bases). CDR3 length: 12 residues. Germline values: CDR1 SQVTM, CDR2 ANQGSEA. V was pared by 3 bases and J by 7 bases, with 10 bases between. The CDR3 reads CSVEDGGNEQFF. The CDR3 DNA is TGCAGCGTTGAGGACGGCGGGAATGAGCAGTTCTTC.

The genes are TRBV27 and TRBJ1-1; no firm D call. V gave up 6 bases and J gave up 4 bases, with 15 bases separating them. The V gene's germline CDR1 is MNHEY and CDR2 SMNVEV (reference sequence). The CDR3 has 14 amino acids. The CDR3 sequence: CASSPLVSGTEAFF. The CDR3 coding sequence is TGTGCCAGCAGCCCTCTTGTGAGCGGCACTGAAGCTTTCTTT.

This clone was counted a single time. For the CDR3, the DNA is TGTGCCAGCACGCGAGGACTCGGCTATAATTCACCCCTCCACTTT. The encoded protein is CASTRGLGYNSPLHF. This rearrangement joins TRBV19 to TRBJ1-6; no firm D call. Germline loops: CDR1 LNHDA, CDR2 SQIVND (reference sequence). The CDR3 is made up of 15 amino acids. Trimming took 9 bases from V and 3 from J, leaving 15 bases between them.

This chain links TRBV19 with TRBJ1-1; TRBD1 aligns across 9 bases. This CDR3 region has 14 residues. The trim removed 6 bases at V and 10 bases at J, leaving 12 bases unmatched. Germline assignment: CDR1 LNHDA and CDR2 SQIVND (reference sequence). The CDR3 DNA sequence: TGTGCCAGTAGGACCGGGACAGGGTCGGTCGGAGCTTTCTTT. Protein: CASRTGTGSVGAFF.

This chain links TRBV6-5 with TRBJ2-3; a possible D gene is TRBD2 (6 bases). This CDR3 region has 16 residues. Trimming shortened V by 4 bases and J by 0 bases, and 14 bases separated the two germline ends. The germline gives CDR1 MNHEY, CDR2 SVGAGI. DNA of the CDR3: TGTGCCAGCAGTTCCAGGGCGGGAACTAGCACAGATACGCAGTATTTT. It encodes CASSSRAGTSTDTQYF.

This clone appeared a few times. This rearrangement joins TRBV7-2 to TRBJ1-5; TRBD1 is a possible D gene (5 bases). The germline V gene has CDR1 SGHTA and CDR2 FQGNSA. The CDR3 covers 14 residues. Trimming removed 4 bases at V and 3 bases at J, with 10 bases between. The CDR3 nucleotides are TGTGCCAGCAGCTCGCAGGGACTCAATCAGCCCCAGCATTTT. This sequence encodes CASSSQGLNQPQHF.

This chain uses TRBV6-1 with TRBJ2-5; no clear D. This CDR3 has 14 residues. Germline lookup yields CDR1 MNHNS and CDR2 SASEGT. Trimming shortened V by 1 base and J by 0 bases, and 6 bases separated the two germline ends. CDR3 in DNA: TGTGCCAGCAGTGAAGTCGGGTACCAAGAGACCCAGTACTTC. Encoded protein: CASSEVGYQETQYF.

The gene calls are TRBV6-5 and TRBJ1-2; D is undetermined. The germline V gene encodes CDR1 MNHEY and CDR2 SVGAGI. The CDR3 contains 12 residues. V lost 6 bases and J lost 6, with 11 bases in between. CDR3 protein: CASRIQNHGYTF. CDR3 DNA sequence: TGTGCCAGCAGAATTCAGAACCATGGCTACACCTTC.

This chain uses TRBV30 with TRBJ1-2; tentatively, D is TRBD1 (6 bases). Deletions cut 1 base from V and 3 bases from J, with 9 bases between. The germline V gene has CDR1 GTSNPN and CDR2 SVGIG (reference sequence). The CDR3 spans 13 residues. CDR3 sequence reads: CAWSEGGDYGYTF. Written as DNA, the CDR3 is TGTGCCTGGAGTGAAGGGGGGGACTATGGCTACACCTTC.

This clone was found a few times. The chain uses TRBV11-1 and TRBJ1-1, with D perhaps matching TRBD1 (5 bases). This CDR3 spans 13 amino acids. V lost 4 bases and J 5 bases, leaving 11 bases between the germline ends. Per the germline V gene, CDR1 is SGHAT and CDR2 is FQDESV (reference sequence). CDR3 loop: CASSSRGGTEAFF. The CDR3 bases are TGTGCCAGCAGCTCGAGGGGAGGGACTGAAGCTTTCTTT.

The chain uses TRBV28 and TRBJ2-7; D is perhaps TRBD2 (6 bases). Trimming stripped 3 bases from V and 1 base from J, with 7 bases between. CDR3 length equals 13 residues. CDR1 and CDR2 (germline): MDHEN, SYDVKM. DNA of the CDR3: TGTGCCAGCAGTTTGGAGGGATCCTACGAGCAGTACTTC. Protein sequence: CASSLEGSYEQYF. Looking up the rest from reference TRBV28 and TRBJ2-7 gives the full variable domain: DVKVTQSSRYLVKRTGEKVFLECVQDMDHENMFWYRQDPGLGLRLIYFSYDVKMKEKGDIPEGYSVSREKKERFSLILESASTNQTSMYLCASSLEGSYEQYFGPGTRLTVT.

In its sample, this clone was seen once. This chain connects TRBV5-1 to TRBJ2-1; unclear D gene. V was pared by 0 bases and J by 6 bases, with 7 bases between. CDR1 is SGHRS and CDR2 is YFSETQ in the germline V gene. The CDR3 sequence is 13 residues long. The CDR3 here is CASSLAPGNEQFF. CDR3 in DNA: TGCGCCAGCAGCTTGGCTCCGGGCAATGAGCAGTTCTTC.

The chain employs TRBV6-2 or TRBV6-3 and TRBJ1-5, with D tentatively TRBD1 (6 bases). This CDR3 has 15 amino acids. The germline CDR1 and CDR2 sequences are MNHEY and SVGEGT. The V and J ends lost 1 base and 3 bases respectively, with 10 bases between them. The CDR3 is CASSYYGQNNQPQHF. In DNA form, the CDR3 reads TGTGCCAGCAGTTACTATGGACAGAACAATCAGCCCCAGCATTTT.

The CDR3 protein is CASSQPDRVNEQFF. In nucleotides, the CDR3 is TGCGCCAGCAGCCAGCCGGACAGGGTCAATGAGCAGTTCTTC. The genes are TRBV4-3 and TRBJ2-1; 8 bases are shared with TRBD1. The length of the CDR3 is 14 residues. The V segment lost 3 bases and the J segment 6 bases; nucleotides outside the gene matches: 4. Germline assignment: CDR1 LGHNA and CDR2 YSLEER.

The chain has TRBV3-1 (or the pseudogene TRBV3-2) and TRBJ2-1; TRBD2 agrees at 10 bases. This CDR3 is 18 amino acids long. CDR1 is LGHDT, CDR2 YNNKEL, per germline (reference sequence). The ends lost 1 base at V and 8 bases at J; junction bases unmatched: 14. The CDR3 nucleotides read TGTGCCAGCAGCCAAGTTTTGGGGTGGACTAGCGGAACCCATGAGCAGTTCTTC. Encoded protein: CASSQVLGWTSGTHEQFF.

The CDR3 sequence is CASSGTSGIRADTQYF. In DNA, the CDR3 is TGTGCCAGCAGCGGGACTAGCGGGATCAGAGCAGATACGCAGTATTTT. This chain connects TRBV9 to TRBJ2-3; 12 bases are shared with TRBD2. V trimming: 3 bases; J trimming: 4 bases; junction bases outside the gene matches: 6. There are 16 residues in the CDR3. Germline CDR1 and CDR2: SGDLS and YYNGEE.

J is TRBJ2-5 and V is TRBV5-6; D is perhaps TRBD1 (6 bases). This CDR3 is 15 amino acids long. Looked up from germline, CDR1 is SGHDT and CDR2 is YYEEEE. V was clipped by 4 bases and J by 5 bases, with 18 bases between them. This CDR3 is CASSPLSRGRETQYF. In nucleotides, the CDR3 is TGTGCCAGCAGCCCTCTCTCCAGGGGCAGGGAGACCCAGTACTTC.

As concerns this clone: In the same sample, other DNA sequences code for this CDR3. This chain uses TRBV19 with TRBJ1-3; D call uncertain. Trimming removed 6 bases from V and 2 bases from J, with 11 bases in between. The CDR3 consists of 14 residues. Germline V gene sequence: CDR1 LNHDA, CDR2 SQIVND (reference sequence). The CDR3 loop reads CASSPGVTGNTIYF. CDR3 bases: TGTGCCAGTAGCCCGGGAGTCACTGGAAACACCATATATTTT.

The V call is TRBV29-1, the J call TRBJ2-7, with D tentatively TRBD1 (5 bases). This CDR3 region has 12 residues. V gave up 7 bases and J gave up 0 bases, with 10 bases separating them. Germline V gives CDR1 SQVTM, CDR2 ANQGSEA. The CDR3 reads CSATENSYEQYF. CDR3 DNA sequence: TGCAGCGCGACAGAGAACTCCTACGAGCAGTACTTC.

For the CDR3, the DNA is TGTGCCAGCAGTTGGTCAGGGCGCACAGATACGCAGTATTTT. Its translation: CASSWSGRTDTQYF. The chain couples TRBV6-6 to TRBJ2-3; D may be TRBD1 (5 bases). Germline values: CDR1 MNHNY, CDR2 SVGAGI (reference sequence). V lost 4 bases and J lost 1, with 9 bases in between. The CDR3 sequence is 14 residues long.

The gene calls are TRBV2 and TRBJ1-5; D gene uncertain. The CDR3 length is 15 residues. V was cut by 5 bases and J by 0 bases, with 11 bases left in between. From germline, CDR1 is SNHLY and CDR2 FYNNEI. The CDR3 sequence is CASSPRETSNQPQHF. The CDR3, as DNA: TGTGCCAGCAGTCCCCGGGAAACTAGCAATCAGCCCCAGCATTTT.

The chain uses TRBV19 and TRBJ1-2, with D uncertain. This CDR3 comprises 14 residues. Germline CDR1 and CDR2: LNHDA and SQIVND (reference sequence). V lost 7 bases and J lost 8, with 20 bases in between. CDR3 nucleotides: TGTGCCAGTAACTCCCCTGGCTCCGGAGGAGGCTACACCTTC. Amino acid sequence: CASNSPGSGGGYTF.

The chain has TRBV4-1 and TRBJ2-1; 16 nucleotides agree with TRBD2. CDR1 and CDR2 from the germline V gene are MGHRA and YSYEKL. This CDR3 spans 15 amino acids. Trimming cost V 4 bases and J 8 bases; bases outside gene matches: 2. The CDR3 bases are TGCGCCAGCAGCCCAGGGACTAGCGGGGGGGATGAGCAGTTCTTC. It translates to CASSPGTSGGDEQFF.

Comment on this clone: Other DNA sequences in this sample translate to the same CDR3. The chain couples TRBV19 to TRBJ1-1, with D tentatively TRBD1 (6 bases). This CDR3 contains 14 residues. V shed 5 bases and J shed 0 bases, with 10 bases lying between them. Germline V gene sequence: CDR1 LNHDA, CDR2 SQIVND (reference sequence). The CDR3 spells CASSLGQLNTEAFF. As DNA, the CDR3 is TGTGCCAGTAGTCTCGGACAGTTGAACACTGAAGCTTTCTTT.